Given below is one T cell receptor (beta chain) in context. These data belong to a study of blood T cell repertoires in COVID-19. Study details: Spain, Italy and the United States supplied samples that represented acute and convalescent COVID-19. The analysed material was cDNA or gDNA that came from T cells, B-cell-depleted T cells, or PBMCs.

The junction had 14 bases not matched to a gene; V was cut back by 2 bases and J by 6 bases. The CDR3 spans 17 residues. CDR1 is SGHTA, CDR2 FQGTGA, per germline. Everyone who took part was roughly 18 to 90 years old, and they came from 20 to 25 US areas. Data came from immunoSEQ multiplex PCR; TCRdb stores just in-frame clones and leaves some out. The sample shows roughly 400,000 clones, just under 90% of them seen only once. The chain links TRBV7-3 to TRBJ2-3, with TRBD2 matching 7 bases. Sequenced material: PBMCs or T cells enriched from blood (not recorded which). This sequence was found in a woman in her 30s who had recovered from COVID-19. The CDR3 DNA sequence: TGTGCCAGCAGCTTAGGGTCCGGACGGGGGAGGGCGGATACGCAGTATTTT. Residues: CASSLGSGRGRADTQYF.